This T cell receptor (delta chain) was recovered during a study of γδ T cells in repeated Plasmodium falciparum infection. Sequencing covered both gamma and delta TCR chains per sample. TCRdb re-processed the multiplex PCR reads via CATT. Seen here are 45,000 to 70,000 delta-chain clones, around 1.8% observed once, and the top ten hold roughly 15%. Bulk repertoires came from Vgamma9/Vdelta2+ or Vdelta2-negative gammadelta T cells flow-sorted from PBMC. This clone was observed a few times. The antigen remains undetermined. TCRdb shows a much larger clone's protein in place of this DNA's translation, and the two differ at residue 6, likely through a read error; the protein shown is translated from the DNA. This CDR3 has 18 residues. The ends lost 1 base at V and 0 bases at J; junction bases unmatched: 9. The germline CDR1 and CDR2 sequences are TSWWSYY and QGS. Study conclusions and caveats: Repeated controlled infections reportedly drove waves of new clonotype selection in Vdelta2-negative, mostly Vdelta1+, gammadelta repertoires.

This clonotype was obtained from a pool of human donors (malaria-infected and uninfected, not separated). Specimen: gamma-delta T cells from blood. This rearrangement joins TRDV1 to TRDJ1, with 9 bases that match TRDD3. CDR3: CALGEQKYWGTHTDKLIF. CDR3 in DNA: TGTGCTCTTGGGGAACAGAAGTACTGGGGGACTCACACCGATAAACTCATCTTT.